A selection of T cell receptor beta chains follows, all from one sample in a study of Graves' ophthalmopathy and Graves' hyperthyroidism. TCRdb re-called the multiplex PCR reads with MiXCR, one entry per CDR3 protein. This sample has about 1.2 million distinct CDR3 sequences; about 35% occur once, and the top ten carry around 10%. Input material: peripheral blood or thyroid tissue (not recorded which). The receptors here all came from an adult man with Graves' hyperthyroidism. The CDR3 runs from the conserved cysteine through the conserved F or W. The D gene is left open where the match is weak. Clone size is given for some rows only: seen once, a few or many times, or a class if the clone is expanded.

V gene	clone size	D gene	J gene	CDR3 DNA	CDR3 protein
TRBV7-9	NA	NA	TRBJ2-5	TGTGCCACCCCCGGGCAAGAGACCCAGTACTTC	CATPGQETQYF
TRBV6-6	many	NA	TRBJ2-5	TGTGCCAGCATCGGAGCGCAGGAGACCCAGTACTTC	CASIGAQETQYF
TRBV7-6	NA	NA	TRBJ1-5	TGTGCCAGCAGCTTAAGCCCGGGATACCGTCAGCCCCAGCATTTT	CASSLSPGYRQPQHF
TRBV24-1	NA	NA	TRBJ2-7	TGTGCCAGCAGTATCAGGGCCTCAGGCGAGCAGTACTTC	CASSIRASGEQYF
TRBV5-1	many	TRBD1	TRBJ2-7	TGCGCCAGCAGCTCAAACTACAGGGGAAGCTACGAGCAGTACTTC	CASSSNYRGSYEQYF
TRBV20-1	once	NA	TRBJ1-6	TGCAGTGCTAGAGTGGGATCAAATTCACCCCTCCACTTT	CSARVGSNSPLHF
TRBV7-2	NA	NA	TRBJ2-7	TGTGCCAGCAGCTTAGACCAGATACGAGGAGAGCAGTACTTC	CASSLDQIRGEQYF
TRBV9	many	NA	TRBJ2-5	TGTGCCAGCAGCATACAGGGGGCGGGAGGAGAGACCCAGTACTTC	CASSIQGAGGETQYF
TRBV11-2	NA	NA	TRBJ1-1	TGTGCCAGCAGCCACCCCGGGTACAACACTGAAGCTTTCTTT	CASSHPGYNTEAFF
TRBV15	many	NA	TRBJ1-1	TGTGCCACCAGCAGAGTAGAGGGGACAATTGGAGCTTTCTTT	CATSRVEGTIGAFF
TRBV25-1	NA	TRBD1	TRBJ2-5	TGTGCCAGCAGTGGGACAGGGGCCGAAGAGACCCAGTACTTC	CASSGTGAEETQYF
TRBV10-3	NA	NA	TRBJ2-6	TGTGCCATCAGTGATCCTACAGGGTTCTCTGGGGCCAACGTCCTGACTTTC	CAISDPTGFSGANVLTF
TRBV11-2	many	TRBD1	TRBJ1-2	TGTGCCAGCAGCTTCCGGGACAGGGGATATGGCTACACCTTC	CASSFRDRGYGYTF
TRBV10-3	NA	NA	TRBJ2-7	TGTGCCAGCAGTGTAGACATAGCCTACGAGCAGTACTTC	CASSVDIAYEQYF
TRBV19	many	NA	TRBJ1-2	TGTGCCAGTAGGGAGGGGACGGTAAACGATGGCTACACCTTC	CASREGTVNDGYTF
TRBV7-8	NA	NA	TRBJ1-4	TGTGCCAGCAGCTCACTCCCGACAGCCGGCGAAAAACTGTTTTTT	CASSSLPTAGEKLFF
TRBV2	NA	NA	TRBJ1-6	TGTGCCAGCAAGAGACGAGGAAATTCACCCCTCCACTTT	CASKRRGNSPLHF
TRBV9	few	TRBD1	TRBJ2-2	TGTGCCAGCAGCGTAGGCAGGGGGCTGACCGGGGAGCTGTTTTTT	CASSVGRGLTGELFF
TRBV29-1	once	TRBD1	TRBJ2-7	TGCAGCGGGTCGTCAGGGGGCTCGGAGCAGTACTTC	CSGSSGGSEQYF
TRBV19	few	NA	TRBJ1-1	TGTGCCAGTAGTTCGGGGTACAGAGGCGCCATGAACACTGAAGCTTTCTTT	CASSSGYRGAMNTEAFF